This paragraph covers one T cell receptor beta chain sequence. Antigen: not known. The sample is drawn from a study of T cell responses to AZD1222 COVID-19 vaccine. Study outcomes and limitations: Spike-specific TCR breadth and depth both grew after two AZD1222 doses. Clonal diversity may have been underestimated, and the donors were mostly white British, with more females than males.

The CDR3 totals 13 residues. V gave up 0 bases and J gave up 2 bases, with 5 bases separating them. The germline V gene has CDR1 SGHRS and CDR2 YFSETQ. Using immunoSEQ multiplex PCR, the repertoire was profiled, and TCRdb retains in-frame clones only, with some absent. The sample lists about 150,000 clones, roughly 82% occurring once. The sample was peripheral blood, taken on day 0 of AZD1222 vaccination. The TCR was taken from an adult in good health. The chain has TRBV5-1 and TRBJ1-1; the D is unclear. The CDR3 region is CASSLEENTEAFF. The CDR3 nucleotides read TGCGCCAGCAGCTTGGAGGAAAACACTGAAGCTTTCTTT.